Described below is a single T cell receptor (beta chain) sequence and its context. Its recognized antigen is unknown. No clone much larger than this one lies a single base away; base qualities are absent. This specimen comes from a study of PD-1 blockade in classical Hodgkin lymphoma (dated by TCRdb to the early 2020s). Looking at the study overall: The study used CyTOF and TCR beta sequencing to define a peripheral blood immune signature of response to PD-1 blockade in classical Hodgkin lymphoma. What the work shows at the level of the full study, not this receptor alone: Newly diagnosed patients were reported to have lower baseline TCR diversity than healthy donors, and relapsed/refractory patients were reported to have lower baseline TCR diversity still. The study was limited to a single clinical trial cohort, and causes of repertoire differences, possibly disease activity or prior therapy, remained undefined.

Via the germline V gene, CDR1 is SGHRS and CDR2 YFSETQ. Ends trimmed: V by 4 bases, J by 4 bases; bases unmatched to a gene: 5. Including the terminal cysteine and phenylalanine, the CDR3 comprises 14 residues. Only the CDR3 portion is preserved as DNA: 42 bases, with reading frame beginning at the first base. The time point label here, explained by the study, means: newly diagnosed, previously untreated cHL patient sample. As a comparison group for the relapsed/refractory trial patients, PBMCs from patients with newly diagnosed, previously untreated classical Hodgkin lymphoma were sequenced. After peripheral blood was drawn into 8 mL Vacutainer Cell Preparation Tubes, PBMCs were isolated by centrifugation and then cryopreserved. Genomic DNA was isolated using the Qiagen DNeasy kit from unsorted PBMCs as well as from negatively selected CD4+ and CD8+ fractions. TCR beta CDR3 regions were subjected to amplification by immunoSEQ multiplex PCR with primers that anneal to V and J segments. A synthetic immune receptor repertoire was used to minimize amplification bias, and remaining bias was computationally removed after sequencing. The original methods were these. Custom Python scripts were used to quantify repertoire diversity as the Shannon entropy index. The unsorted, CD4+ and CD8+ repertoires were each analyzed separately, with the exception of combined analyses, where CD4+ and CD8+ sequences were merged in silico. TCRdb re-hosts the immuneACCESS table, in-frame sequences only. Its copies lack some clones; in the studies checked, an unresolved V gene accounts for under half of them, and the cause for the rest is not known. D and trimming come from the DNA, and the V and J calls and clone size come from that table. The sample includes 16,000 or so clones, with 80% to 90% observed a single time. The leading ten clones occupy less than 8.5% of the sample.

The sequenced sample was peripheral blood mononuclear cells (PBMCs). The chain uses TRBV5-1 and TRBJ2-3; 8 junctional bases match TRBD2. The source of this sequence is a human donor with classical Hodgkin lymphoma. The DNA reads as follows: TGCGCCAGCAGCGTGGGACTAGTCCCAGATACGCAGTATTTT. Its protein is CASSVGLVPDTQYF.